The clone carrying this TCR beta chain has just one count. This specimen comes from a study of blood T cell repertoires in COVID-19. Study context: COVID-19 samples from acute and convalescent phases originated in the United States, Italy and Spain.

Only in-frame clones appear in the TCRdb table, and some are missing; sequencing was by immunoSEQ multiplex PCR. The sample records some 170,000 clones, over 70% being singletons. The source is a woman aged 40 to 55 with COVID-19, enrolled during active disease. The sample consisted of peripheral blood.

The chain's CDR3 is CASCGSRETQYF. The CDR3, as DNA: TGTGCCAGCTGCGGGAGTCGGGAGACCCAGTACTTC. This sequence joins TRBV6-5 and TRBJ2-5; 7 bases map to TRBD2. Germline lookup yields CDR1 MNHEY and CDR2 SVGAGI. The V segment lost 8 bases and the J segment 5 bases; nucleotides outside the gene matches: 5. The CDR3 length is 12 residues.